The 6 T cell receptor beta chains below all came from one sample that was sequenced in a study of blood T cell repertoires in COVID-19. TCRdb's copy holds only in-frame clones and misses some; the assay was immunoSEQ multiplex PCR. Of tens of thousands of clones detected, 72% appear once; the ten largest clones hold 4.5% to 5%. Sequencing was carried out using peripheral blood. These receptors all come from a woman between 65 and 79 years old with COVID-19, enrolled during active disease.

V and J are TRBV6-5 and TRBJ2-7; TRBD1 matches at 7 bases. Losses at the gene ends were 0 bases for V and 5 bases for J; bases not matched to a gene: 7. Germline CDR1 reads MNHEY; CDR2 reads SVGAGI. The CDR3 consists of 15 residues. The DNA for the CDR3 is TGTGCCAGCAGTTACTCGGGCCAGGGGGTCAACGAGCAGTACTTC. Its translation is CASSYSGQGVNEQYF.

V is TRBV20-1 and J is TRBJ1-1; tentative D call: TRBD1 (6 bases). This CDR3 is built from 11 residues. Trimming took 7 bases from V and 6 from J, leaving 12 bases between them. Germline CDR1 DFQATT, CDR2 SNEGSKA (reference sequence). The CDR3 nucleotides read TGCAGTGTAGGGACACCGCCTGAAGCTTTCTTT. This gives the protein CSVGTPPEAFF.

The chain couples TRBV18 to TRBJ2-3; 16 nucleotides match TRBD2. There are 18 residues in the CDR3. CDR1 KGHSH and CDR2 LQKENI come from the germline V gene. V trimming: 6 bases; J trimming: 7 bases; junction bases outside the gene matches: 13. The CDR3 sequence is CASSPPGLAGGAKNTQYF. The CDR3 DNA reads TGTGCCAGCTCGCCGCCGGGACTAGCGGGAGGGGCCAAAAATACGCAGTATTTT.

The genes are TRBV7-8 and TRBJ2-5; the D is unclear. CDR3 size: 15 residues. Germline V CDR1 and CDR2: SGHVS, FQNEAQ. Trimming shortened V by 5 bases and J by 5 bases, and 18 bases separated the two germline ends. The CDR3 sequence is CASSPKTVPEETQYF. As DNA, the CDR3 is TGTGCCAGCAGCCCTAAGACTGTCCCGGAGGAGACCCAGTACTTC.

This chain joins TRBV5-1 and TRBJ1-2; D remains unclear. CDR1 SGHRS and CDR2 YFSETQ come from the germline V gene. The germline V and J ends were trimmed by 0 bases and 0 bases, with 9 bases remaining between them. This CDR3 is 15 amino acids long. This CDR3 is CASSLDAGANYGYTF. CDR3 sequence (DNA): TGCGCCAGCAGCTTGGACGCGGGTGCTAACTATGGCTACACCTTC.

This clone was seen only a few times. The genes are TRBV7-2 and TRBJ2-1; TRBD2 agrees at 8 bases. CDR1 SGHTA and CDR2 FQGNSA come from the germline V gene. With V trimmed by 5 bases and J by 9 bases, 12 bases remained unmatched. CDR3 length: 15 amino acids. The CDR3 protein is CASSMDFRRGGEQFF. The DNA for the CDR3 is TGTGCCAGCAGCATGGACTTCCGCCGGGGGGGTGAGCAGTTCTTC.